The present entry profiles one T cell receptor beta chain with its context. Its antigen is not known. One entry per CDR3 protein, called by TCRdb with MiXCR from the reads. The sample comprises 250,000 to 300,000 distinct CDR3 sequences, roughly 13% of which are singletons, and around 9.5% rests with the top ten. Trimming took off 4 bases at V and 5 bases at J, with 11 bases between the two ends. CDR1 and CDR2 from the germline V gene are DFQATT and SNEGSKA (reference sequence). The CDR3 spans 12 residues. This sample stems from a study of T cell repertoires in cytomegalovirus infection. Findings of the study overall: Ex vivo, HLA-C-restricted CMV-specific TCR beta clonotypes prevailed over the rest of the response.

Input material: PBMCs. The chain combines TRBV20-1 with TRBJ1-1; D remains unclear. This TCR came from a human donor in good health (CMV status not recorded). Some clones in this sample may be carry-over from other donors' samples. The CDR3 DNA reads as TGCAGTGCTATAGGTGGGGTTACTGAAGCTTTCTTT. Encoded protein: CSAIGGVTEAFF.